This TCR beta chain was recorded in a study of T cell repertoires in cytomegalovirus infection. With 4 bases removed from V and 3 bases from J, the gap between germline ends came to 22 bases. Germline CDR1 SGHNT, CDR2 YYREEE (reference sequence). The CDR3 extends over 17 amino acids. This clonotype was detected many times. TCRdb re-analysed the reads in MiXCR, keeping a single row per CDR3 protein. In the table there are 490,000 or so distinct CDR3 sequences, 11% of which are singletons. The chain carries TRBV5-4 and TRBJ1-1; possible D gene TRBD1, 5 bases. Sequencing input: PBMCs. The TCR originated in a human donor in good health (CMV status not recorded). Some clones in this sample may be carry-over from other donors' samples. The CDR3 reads CASSLYPGTLPDTEAFF. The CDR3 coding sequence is TGTGCCAGCAGCCTCTACCCGGGGACCCTGCCCGACACTGAAGCTTTCTTT.